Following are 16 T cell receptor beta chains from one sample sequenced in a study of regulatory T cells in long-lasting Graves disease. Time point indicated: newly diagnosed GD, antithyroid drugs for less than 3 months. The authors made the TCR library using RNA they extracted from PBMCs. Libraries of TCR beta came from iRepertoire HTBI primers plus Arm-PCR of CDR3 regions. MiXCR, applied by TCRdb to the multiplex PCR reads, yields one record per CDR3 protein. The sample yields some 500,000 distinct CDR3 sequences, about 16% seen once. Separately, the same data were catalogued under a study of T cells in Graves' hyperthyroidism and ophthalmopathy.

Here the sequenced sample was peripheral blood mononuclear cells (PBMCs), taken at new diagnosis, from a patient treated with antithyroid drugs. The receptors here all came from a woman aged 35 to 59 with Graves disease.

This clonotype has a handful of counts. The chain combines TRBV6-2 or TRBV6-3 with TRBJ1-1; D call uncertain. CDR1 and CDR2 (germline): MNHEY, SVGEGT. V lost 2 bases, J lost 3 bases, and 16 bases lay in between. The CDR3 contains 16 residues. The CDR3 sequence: CASSYTELRRDTEAFF. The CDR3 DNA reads TGTGCCAGCAGTTACACCGAACTAAGGAGGGACACTGAAGCTTTCTTT.

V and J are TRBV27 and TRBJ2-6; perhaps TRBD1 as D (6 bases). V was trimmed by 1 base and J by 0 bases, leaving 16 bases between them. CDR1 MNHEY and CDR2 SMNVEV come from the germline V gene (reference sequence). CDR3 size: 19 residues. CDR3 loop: CASSLLGQGTSSGANVLTF. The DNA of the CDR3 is TGTGCCAGCAGTTTATTAGGGCAGGGGACCAGCTCTGGGGCCAACGTCCTGACTTTC.

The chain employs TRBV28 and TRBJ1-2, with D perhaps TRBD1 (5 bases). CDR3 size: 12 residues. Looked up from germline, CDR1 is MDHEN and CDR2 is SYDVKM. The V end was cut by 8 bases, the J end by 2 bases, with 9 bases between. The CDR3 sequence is CASCWGNYGYTF. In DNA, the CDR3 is TGTGCCAGCTGTTGGGGGAACTATGGCTACACCTTC.

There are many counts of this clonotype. As DNA, the CDR3 is TGTGCCAGCAGCCCCGGGGCTCTTGAGCAGTTCTTC. It yields the protein CASSPGALEQFF. V is TRBV11-2 and J is TRBJ2-1, with D perhaps given as TRBD1 or TRBD2 (5 bases each). Germline assignment: CDR1 SGHAT and CDR2 FQNNGV. This CDR3 comprises 12 residues. V lost 5 bases to trimming and J lost 9 bases, with 11 bases between them.

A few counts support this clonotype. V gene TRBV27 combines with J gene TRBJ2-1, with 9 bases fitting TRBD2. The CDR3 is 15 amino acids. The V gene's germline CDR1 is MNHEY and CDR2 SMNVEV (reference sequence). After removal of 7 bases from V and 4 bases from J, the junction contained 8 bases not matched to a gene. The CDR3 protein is CASKVWSGGYNEQFF. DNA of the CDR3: TGTGCCAGCAAGGTGTGGAGCGGGGGGTACAATGAGCAGTTCTTC.

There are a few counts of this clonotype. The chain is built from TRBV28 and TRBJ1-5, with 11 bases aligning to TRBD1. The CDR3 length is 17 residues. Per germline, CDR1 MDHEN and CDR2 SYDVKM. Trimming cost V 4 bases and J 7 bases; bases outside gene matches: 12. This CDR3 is CASSSLGTGGSRQPQHF. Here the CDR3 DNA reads TGTGCCAGCAGTTCTCTCGGGACAGGGGGAAGTCGGCAGCCCCAGCATTTT.

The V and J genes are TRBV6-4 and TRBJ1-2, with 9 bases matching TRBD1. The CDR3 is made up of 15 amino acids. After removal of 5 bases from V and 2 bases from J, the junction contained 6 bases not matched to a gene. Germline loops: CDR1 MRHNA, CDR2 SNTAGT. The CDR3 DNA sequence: TGTGCCAGCAGTTCCTCCGGGACAGGGAACTATGGCTACACCTTC. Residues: CASSSSGTGNYGYTF.

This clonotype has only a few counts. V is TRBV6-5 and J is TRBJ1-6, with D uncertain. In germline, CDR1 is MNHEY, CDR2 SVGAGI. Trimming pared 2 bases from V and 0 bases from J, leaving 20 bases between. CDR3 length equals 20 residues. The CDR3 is CASSYEPFTGPISYNSPLHF. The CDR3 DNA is TGTGCCAGCAGTTACGAGCCTTTTACCGGGCCAATCTCCTATAATTCACCCCTCCACTTT.

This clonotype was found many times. CDR3 sequence reads: CASSLDGSLDRTEAFF. CDR3 bases: TGTGCCAGCAGCTTAGATGGATCATTAGATCGCACTGAAGCTTTCTTT. V and J are TRBV11-1 and TRBJ1-1; D remains unclear. CDR3 size: 16 residues. Germline-derived CDR1 and CDR2 are SGHAT and FQDESV (reference sequence). Between the trimmed V and J ends, which lost 1 base and 4 bases, there was a span of 16 bases.

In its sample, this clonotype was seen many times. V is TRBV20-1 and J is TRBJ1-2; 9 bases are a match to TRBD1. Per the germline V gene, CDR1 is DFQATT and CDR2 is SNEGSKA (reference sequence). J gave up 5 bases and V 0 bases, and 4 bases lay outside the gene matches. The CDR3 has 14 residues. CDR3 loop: CSARDETGGYGYTF. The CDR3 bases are TGCAGTGCTAGAGATGAGACAGGGGGGTATGGCTACACCTTC.

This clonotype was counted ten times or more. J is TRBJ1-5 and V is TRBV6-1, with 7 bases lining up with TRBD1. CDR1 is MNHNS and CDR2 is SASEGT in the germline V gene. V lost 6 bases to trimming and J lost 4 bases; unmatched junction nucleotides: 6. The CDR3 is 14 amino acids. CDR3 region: CASSRQGSNQPQHF. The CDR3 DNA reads TGTGCCAGCAGCCGACAGGGATCGAATCAGCCCCAGCATTTT.

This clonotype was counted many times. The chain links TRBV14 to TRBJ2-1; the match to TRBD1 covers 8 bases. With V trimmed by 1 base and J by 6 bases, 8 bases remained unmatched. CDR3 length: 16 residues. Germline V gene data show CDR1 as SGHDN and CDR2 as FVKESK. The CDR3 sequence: CASSQGRGQGLNEQFF. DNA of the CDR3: TGTGCCAGCAGCCAAGGGCGTGGACAGGGACTCAATGAGCAGTTCTTC.

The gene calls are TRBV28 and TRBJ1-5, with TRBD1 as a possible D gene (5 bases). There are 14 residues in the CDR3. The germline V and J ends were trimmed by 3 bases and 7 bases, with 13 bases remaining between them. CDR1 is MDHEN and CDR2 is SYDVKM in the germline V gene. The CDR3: CASSFGGEGQPQHF. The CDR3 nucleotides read TGTGCCAGCAGTTTTGGGGGGGAGGGACAGCCCCAGCATTTT.

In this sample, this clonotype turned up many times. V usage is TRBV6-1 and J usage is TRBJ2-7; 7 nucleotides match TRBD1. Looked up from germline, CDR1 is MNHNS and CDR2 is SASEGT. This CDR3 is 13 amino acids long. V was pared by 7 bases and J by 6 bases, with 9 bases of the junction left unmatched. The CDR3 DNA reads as TGTGCCAGCAAAGACAGGGTTTGGGCCGAGCAGTACTTC. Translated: CASKDRVWAEQYF.

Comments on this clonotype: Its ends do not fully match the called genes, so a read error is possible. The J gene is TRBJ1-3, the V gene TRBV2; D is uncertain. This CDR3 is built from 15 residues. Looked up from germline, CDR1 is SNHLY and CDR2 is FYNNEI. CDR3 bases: TGTGCCAGCAGTGAATCCCAACTGGCGGGAAACACCACATATTTT. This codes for CASSESQLAGNTTYF.

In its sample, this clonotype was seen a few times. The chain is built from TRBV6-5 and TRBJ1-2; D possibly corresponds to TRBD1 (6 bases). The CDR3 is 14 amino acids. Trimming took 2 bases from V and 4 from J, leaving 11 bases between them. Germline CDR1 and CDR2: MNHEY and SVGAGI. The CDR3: CASSYRGAVYGYTF. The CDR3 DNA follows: TGTGCCAGCAGTTACCGGGGGGCCGTCTATGGCTACACCTTC.